The 10 T cell receptor beta chains given below trace back to one sample, sequenced in a study of blood T cell repertoires in COVID-19. Only in-frame clones appear in the TCRdb table, and some are missing; sequencing was by immunoSEQ multiplex PCR. The sample consists of roughly 190,000 clones, about 81% of them appearing once. Sequenced material: PBMCs or T cells enriched from blood (not recorded which). The receptors originated from a woman between 25 and 40 years old who had recovered from COVID-19.

The chain joins TRBV15 to TRBJ1-1, with D unclear. The germline CDR1 and CDR2 sequences are LNHNV and YYDKDF (reference sequence). V gave up 1 base and J gave up 4 bases, with 13 bases separating them. This CDR3 is 15 amino acids long. The chain's CDR3 is CATSRVPGTATEAFF. DNA of the CDR3: TGTGCCACCAGCAGAGTTCCGGGTACTGCCACTGAAGCTTTCTTT.

This clone was seen a handful of times. The chain couples TRBV6-4 to TRBJ2-2; unclear D gene. Germline lookup yields CDR1 MRHNA and CDR2 SNTAGT. The CDR3 spans 14 residues. V was shortened by 0 bases and J by 3 bases, with 5 bases between the two germline ends. As DNA, the CDR3 is TGTGCCAGCAGTGACTCGAGTCACACCGGGGAGCTGTTTTTT. It specifies CASSDSSHTGELFF.

The sample holds one count of this clone. The chain links TRBV6-2 or TRBV6-3 to TRBJ1-3, with D hard to call. CDR3 size: 13 residues. CDR1 and CDR2 from the germline V gene are MNHEY and SVGEGT. V dropped 4 bases and J dropped 0 bases, with 4 bases sitting between them. The CDR3 sequence is CASSLSSGNTIYF. In nucleotides, the CDR3 is TGTGCCAGCAGTTTGAGCTCTGGAAACACCATATATTTT.

The V call is TRBV28, the J call TRBJ2-5, with 8 bases that match TRBD1. V lost 5 bases to trimming and J lost 2 bases; unmatched junction nucleotides: 10. The CDR3 consists of 16 residues. The V gene's germline CDR1 is MDHEN and CDR2 SYDVKM. CDR3 DNA sequence: TGTGCCAGCAGTCGAAGGACAGGGAAAGCACAAGAGACCCAGTACTTC. The encoded protein is CASSRRTGKAQETQYF.

On this clone: A read error may account for a junction end that differs from germline. The V call is TRBV7-7, the J call TRBJ2-4; 9 nucleotides align to TRBD1. The CDR3 runs 15 residues. Germline lookup yields CDR1 SSHAT and CDR2 FNYEAQ (reference sequence). The DNA for the CDR3 is TGTGCTAGCAGCTTAGGGACAGGGTTGGGAAACATTCAGTACTTC. It translates to CASSLGTGLGNIQYF.

V usage is TRBV19 and J usage is TRBJ2-1; a possible D gene is TRBD1 (6 bases). Germline CDR1 reads LNHDA; CDR2 reads SQIVND (reference sequence). The CDR3 has 15 residues. Trimming cost V 7 bases and J 7 bases, with 20 bases left between them. CDR3 loop: CASIKGDGRGNEQFF. CDR3 DNA sequence: TGTGCCAGTATCAAGGGGGATGGAAGAGGTAATGAGCAGTTCTTC.

This chain connects TRBV7-2 to TRBJ2-5; D unclear. The germline gives CDR1 SGHTA, CDR2 FQGNSA. This CDR3 is built from 15 residues. The germline V and J ends were trimmed by 0 bases and 2 bases, with 10 bases remaining between them. CDR3 amino acids: CASSLARKDQETQYF. For the CDR3, the DNA is TGTGCCAGCAGCTTAGCGCGTAAAGATCAAGAGACCCAGTACTTC.

The chain links TRBV3-1 (or the pseudogene TRBV3-2) to TRBJ2-3; D is perhaps TRBD1 (6 bases). In germline, CDR1 is LGHDT, CDR2 YNNKEL (reference sequence). This CDR3 region has 15 residues. Trimming took 4 bases from V and 1 from J, leaving 12 bases between them. Written as DNA, the CDR3 is TGTGCCAGCAGCCTAATACAGGGAGGCACAGATACGCAGTATTTT. Translated, it gives CASSLIQGGTDTQYF.

The V call is TRBV6-5, the J call TRBJ2-4; 7 bases fit TRBD2. Germline V gives CDR1 MNHEY, CDR2 SVGAGI. The length of the CDR3 is 12 residues. The ends lost 3 bases at V and 9 bases at J; junction bases unmatched: 2. CDR3 sequence reads: CASSYPGGIQYF. DNA for the CDR3: TGTGCCAGCAGTTATCCGGGGGGCATTCAGTACTTC.

V is TRBV7-2 and J is TRBJ1-6; no clear D. The V end lost 1 base, the J end lost 0 bases, and 10 bases lay between the germline ends. Per the germline V gene, CDR1 is SGHTA and CDR2 is FQGNSA. The length of the CDR3 is 17 residues. The CDR3 reads CASSLVPAGSYNSPLHF. CDR3 nucleotide sequence: TGTGCCAGCAGCTTAGTCCCGGCAGGCTCCTATAATTCACCCCTCCACTTT.